This TCR beta chain was sequenced during a study of blood T cell repertoires in COVID-19. Germline trimming cut 4 bases from V and 4 bases from J; bases unmatched to any gene: 8. The CDR3 extends over 15 amino acids. Per germline, CDR1 SGHRS and CDR2 YFSETQ. In the authors' methods: Nucleated cell counts were estimated from reference gene primer amplification. The assay was immunoSEQ multiplex PCR, and TCRdb's table has in-frame clones only and misses some. That table is the source of V, J and clone size, and D and trimming were worked out from the DNA. The table includes almost 55,000 clones, about 85% detected once.

Sample: peripheral blood. V is TRBV5-1 and J is TRBJ2-5; TRBD1 agrees at 9 bases. The clonotype originates from a man in his fifties with acute or convalescent COVID-19. As DNA, the CDR3 is TGCGCCAGCAGCCCGGGACAGGGTATAGTAGAGACCCAGTACTTC. Translation: CASSPGQGIVETQYF.